This T cell receptor beta chain is drawn from a study of post-analysis software for immune sequencing data (dated by TCRdb to the mid-2010s). About the study as a whole: The recorded disease courses included relapsing-remitting, secondary progressive and progressive-relapsing multiple sclerosis, and some patients had no subtype annotation. The multiple sclerosis patient repertoires were compared with more than 9 previously published healthy control repertoires from donors aged about 6 to 26 years. A subset of samples was prepared in parallel using single-end sample barcoding, then pooled and co-amplified after Illumina adapter ligation. The full study reports these points: When samples were clustered directly using the F measure, samples prepared in the same batch co-clustered strongly, which prompted a batch-effect correction. A handful of TRBV segments, including TRBV5-6, TRBV5-1 and TRBV20-1, were significantly more frequent in patients than controls. The control group was slightly older than the multiple sclerosis patient group. Normalized Chao1 diversity was significantly lower in multiple sclerosis patients than controls, suggesting substantial peripheral T-cell clonal expansion.

Comments on this clonotype: The antigen this receptor binds is unknown. At one of its ends the junction is not consistent with the germline gene, which may arise from a read error.

Library prep was done by PCR. Sequencing relied on an Illumina HiSeq 2500. Unique molecular identifiers were incorporated into TCR beta cDNA libraries to reduce PCR and sequencing biases. Every 1 to 10 million input T cells yielded approximately 500,000 cDNA molecules, meaning each molecule approximated one T cell. The patient libraries were prepared and sequenced using the same protocol as the earlier healthy control dataset. Within a given batch, samples were prepared together, multiplexed and sequenced on the same HiSeq lane. As for how the authors treated the data: Raw barcoded reads were processed with MIGEC, and single-read molecular identifier groups were discarded before consensus assembly and CDR3 extraction. VDJtools was used for post-analysis of the clonotype tables, and diversity was normalized by down-sampling every dataset to the size of the smallest sample. Repertoire overlap clustering matched CDR3 amino acid but not nucleotide sequences to correct batch-related cross-sample contamination. TCRdb redid the processing of the public reads, applying fastp at Q25 and MiXCR, and retained in-frame beta chains. Rows matching on CDR3 protein sequence are summarized as one entry with the most common DNA and genes. The V and J calls reflect TCRdb's pipeline rather than the authors' work. In all, the sample holds 400,000 to 500,000 distinct CDR3 sequences, and 39% of those were seen once. Together, the top ten hold approximately 7.6% of the sample.

TCR beta repertoires were profiled from peripheral blood of some 13 young patients with multiple sclerosis to demonstrate the VDJtools post-analysis software. The multiple sclerosis patients were children and adolescents between roughly 6 and 16 years of age. The CDR3 runs 15 residues from the cysteine to the phenylalanine. The CDR3 DNA has 45 bases and is translated from base 1. This clonotype originated in a girl aged 2 to 9 with multiple sclerosis. The sequenced sample was blood. The chain joins TRBV12-3 or TRBV12-4 to TRBJ2-3; the D gene cannot be named for sure. The DNA sequence reads TGTGCCAGCAGTTTATGGCGAATGGAAACAGATGCGCAGTATTTT. Its protein product is CASSLWRMETDAQYF.